This T cell receptor beta chain was found in a study of T cell clonality in common variable immunodeficiency. General study findings and limits: CVID subjects showed higher TCRbeta clonality than healthy controls. Fewer deletions and N-nucleotide insertions were reportedly seen in common variable immunodeficiency TCR beta sequences.

The repertoire was sequenced with immunoSEQ multiplex PCR; TCRdb's copy has only in-frame clones and lacks some. The repertoire shows over 20,000 clones, none seen only once; the top ten take 2% to 2.5%. Germline values: CDR1 SQVTM, CDR2 ANQGSEA. The germline V and J ends were trimmed by 4 bases and 1 base, with 13 bases remaining between them. The CDR3 is 14 residues long. This clone was seen many times. Its antigen is unknown. The CDR3 end falls 3 residues outside the read, so it is completed with the germline J gene. Blood came from CVID subjects not ill and not taking immunomodulatory or immunosuppressive medication.

The specimen sequenced was peripheral blood mononuclear cells. The genes are TRBV29-1 and TRBJ1-2, with D maybe TRBD1 (5 bases). The sequence was obtained from a human donor with common variable immunodeficiency. CDR3 DNA (partial): TGCAGCGTTGTTCGGGACGGGGGTAACTATGGC. Translating it yields CSVVRDGGNYG. The complete CDR3 reads CSVVRDGGNYGYTF.